A selection of T cell receptor beta chains follows, all from one sample in a study of metastatic and nonmetastatic thyroid tumors. Through MiXCR, TCRdb re-clonotyped the PCR reads. The profile covers 20,000 or so clones, with roughly 22% appearing a single time and 8.1% taken by the ten largest. Specimen: adjacent normal tissue. The receptors were sampled from a female donor with papillary thyroid cancer or a benign thyroid nodule (not recorded which). Some clones in this sample may be carry-over from other donors' samples. The CDR3 runs from the conserved cysteine through the conserved F or W. The order of the fields is J gene, V gene, clone size, D gene, CDR3 protein, CDR3 DNA. The D gene is left open where the match is weak. Clone size appears in some rows only: once, few, many, or a class for an expanded clone.

>TRBJ1-3|TRBV6-6|.|.
CASSYSPSSSGNTIYF
TGTGCCAGCAGTTACTCACCCAGCTCCTCTGGAAACACCATATATTTT
>TRBJ1-5|TRBV13|.|.
CASSSRRYSNQPQHF
TGTGCCAGCAGCTCCCGGCGATATAGCAATCAGCCCCAGCATTTT
>TRBJ2-1|TRBV24-1|.|TRBD2
CATSEVGAGFYNEQFF
TGTGCCACCAGTGAAGTGGGAGCGGGATTCTACAATGAGCAGTTCTTC
>TRBJ2-2|TRBV27|.|.
CASRKGGNGPGELFF
TGTGCCAGCAGAAAAGGAGGGAATGGTCCCGGGGAGCTGTTTTTT
>TRBJ2-7|TRBV28|.|.
CATIPTVQTLPSYEQYF
TGTGCCACCATTCCAACCGTACAGACGTTACCTTCCTACGAGCAGTACTTC
>TRBJ2-3|TRBV6-1|.|TRBD2
CASKTSGAFTDTQYF
TGTGCCAGCAAGACTAGCGGAGCCTTCACAGATACGCAGTATTTT
>TRBJ1-1|TRBV20-1|many|.
CSAIRGGAQMNTEAFF
TGCAGTGCCATCCGGGGAGGGGCACAAATGAACACTGAAGCTTTCTTT
>TRBJ2-7|TRBV11-1|.|.
CASSPSGRRSSYEQYF
TGTGCCAGCAGCCCGTCAGGCAGGAGAAGTTCTTACGAGCAGTACTTC
>TRBJ1-2|TRBV30|medium-sized|.
CAWSRQINYGYTF
TGTGCCTGGAGTAGACAGATAAACTATGGCTACACCTTC
>TRBJ2-1|TRBV11-2|.|TRBD1
CASIKSQGAYNEQFF
TGTGCCAGCATCAAAAGCCAGGGGGCCTACAATGAGCAGTTCTTC
>TRBJ1-6|TRBV20-1|medium-sized|TRBD1
CSAPDRQGANSPLHF
TGCAGTGCCCCGGATCGACAGGGAGCCAATTCACCCCTCCACTTT
>TRBJ2-2|TRBV7-2|medium-sized|TRBD2
CASSSRGSGITGELFF
TGTGCCAGCAGCTCTCGGGGTAGCGGGATCACCGGGGAGCTGTTTTTT
>TRBJ2-7|TRBV10-2|few|TRBD2
CASSSREGGREQYF
TGCGCCAGCAGTTCCCGGGAGGGAGGACGCGAGCAGTACTTC
>TRBJ1-2|TRBV5-5|once|.
CASSLNWGAQGYGYTF
TGTGCCAGCAGCTTGAATTGGGGGGCGCAGGGCTATGGCTACACCTTC
>TRBJ2-7|TRBV12-3/TRBV12-4|.|TRBD1
CASSLGGLGGEMSYEQYF
TGTGCCAGCAGTTTAGGGGGATTAGGGGGCGAAATGTCCTACGAGCAGTACTTC
>TRBJ1-1|TRBV9|few|.
CASSVGGCGTEAFF
TGTGCCAGCAGCGTAGGGGGGTGTGGGACTGAAGCTTTCTTT
>TRBJ1-2|TRBV5-1|few|.
CASTSGYGYTF
TGCGCCAGCACCAGCGGCTATGGCTACACCTTC
>TRBJ1-1|TRBV20-1|.|.
CSAGRDNEAFF
TGCAGTGCTGGCCGGGACAACGAAGCTTTCTTT
>TRBJ1-2|TRBV6-1|many|TRBD1
CASTTGVDGYTF
TGTGCCAGCACTACAGGGGTTGATGGCTACACCTTC
>TRBJ2-1|TRBV12-3/TRBV12-4|medium-sized|.
CASSETINEQFF
TGTGCCAGCAGCGAGACAATAAATGAGCAGTTCTTC
>TRBJ1-1|TRBV6-1|.|.
CASRTDLNTEAFF
TGTGCCAGCAGAACGGACCTGAACACTGAAGCTTTCTTT
>TRBJ1-1|TRBV15|few|.
CATSRVRNSGTEAFF
TGTGCCACCAGCAGAGTACGGAACTCCGGAACTGAAGCTTTCTTT
>TRBJ2-1|TRBV7-2|medium-sized|.
CASSPDYNNEQFF
TGTGCCAGCAGCCCTGACTACAACAATGAGCAGTTCTTC
>TRBJ2-7|TRBV6-1|few|.
CASIQRTSYEQYF
TGTGCCAGCATCCAAAGGACCTCCTACGAGCAGTACTTC
>TRBJ2-7|TRBV18|many|.
CASSQLPGPGNYEQYF
TGTGCCAGCTCACAACTACCGGGACCGGGTAACTACGAGCAGTACTTC
>TRBJ2-7|TRBV5-1|medium-sized|.
CASSLGGRVRPYYEQYF
TGCGCCAGCAGCTTGGGGGGCAGGGTTAGACCCTACTACGAGCAGTACTTC
>TRBJ2-4|TRBV7-3|many|TRBD2
CASSLGGGRAGEDIQYF
TGTGCCAGCAGCTTAGGTGGCGGGAGGGCCGGGGAAGACATTCAGTACTTC
>TRBJ2-7|TRBV5-6|few|.
CASSPPAGPYEQYF
TGTGCCAGCAGCCCGCCGGCAGGGCCCTACGAGCAGTACTTC
>TRBJ2-7|TRBV5-1|.|TRBD2
CASSLPSGGYEQYF
TGCGCCAGCAGCTTGCCTAGCGGGGGATACGAGCAGTACTTC
>TRBJ1-3|TRBV20-1|.|TRBD1
CSARGQGGLSGNTIYF
TGCAGTGCTAGGGGGCAGGGGGGCCTCTCTGGAAACACCATATATTTT
>TRBJ1-5|TRBV27|.|.
CASSSGAGVQPQHF
TGTGCCAGCAGTTCCGGGGCTGGGGTTCAGCCCCAGCATTTT
>TRBJ2-1|TRBV19|few|.
CASSLATFYNEQFF
TGTGCCAGTAGTCTGGCGACATTTTACAATGAGCAGTTCTTC
>TRBJ2-7|TRBV20-1|.|.
CSARGETYEQYF
TGCAGTGCTAGAGGGGAGACCTACGAGCAGTACTTC
>TRBJ1-6|TRBV11-2|.|.
CASSLDLGLNFKNSPLHF
TGTGCCAGCAGCTTAGATCTAGGGCTTAACTTCAAAAATTCACCCCTCCACTTT
>TRBJ2-1|TRBV5-1|.|TRBD2
CASSLSGANNEQFF
TGCGCCAGCAGCCTTAGCGGGGCCAACAATGAGCAGTTCTTC
>TRBJ2-1|TRBV12-3/TRBV12-4|few|TRBD2
CASSISGRARNEQFF
TGTGCCAGCAGTATTAGCGGGAGGGCCCGTAATGAGCAGTTCTTC
>TRBJ1-5|TRBV27|medium-sized|.
CASSPGRGPSNQPQHF
TGTGCCAGCAGTCCAGGGAGAGGACCGAGCAATCAGCCCCAGCATTTT
>TRBJ2-2|TRBV10-1|.|.
CSSGDFGELLF
TGCTCCAGCGGTGATTTCGGGGAGCTGCTTTTT
>TRBJ2-1|TRBV5-5|.|.
CASRFCGYNEHFF
TGTGCCAGCAGGTTCTGTGGCTACAATGAGCATTTCTTC
>TRBJ2-7|TRBV27|few|TRBD2
CASSFSSGRAREQYF
TGTGCCAGCAGTTTTTCTAGCGGGAGAGCAAGGGAGCAGTACTTC
>TRBJ2-7|TRBV5-1|.|TRBD1
CASSPPDRADEQYF
TGCGCCAGCAGCCCCCCGGACAGGGCAGACGAGCAGTACTTC
>TRBJ1-1|TRBV5-5|.|.
CASSFQNTEAFF
TGTGCCAGCAGCTTCCAGAACACTGAAGCTTTCTTT
>TRBJ1-5|TRBV4-2|.|TRBD1
CASSQHPGTGIGNQPQHF
TGTGCCAGCAGCCAACATCCCGGGACAGGGATCGGCAATCAGCCCCAGCATTTT
>TRBJ2-3|TRBV5-1|.|.
CASTLERTSTDTQYF
TGCGCCAGCACCCTGGAGCGGACTAGCACAGATACGCAGTATTTT
>TRBJ2-1|TRBV6-1|few|TRBD2
CASTAGDRYNEQFF
TGTGCCAGCACGGCGGGGGACCGTTACAATGAGCAGTTCTTC
>TRBJ1-1|TRBV7-3|.|TRBD1
CASSRGPGEAFF
TGTGCCAGCAGCAGGGGGCCGGGCGAGGCTTTCTTT
>TRBJ1-4|TRBV7-9|few|.
CASSLVGSQNEKLFF
TGTGCCAGCAGCTTAGTGGGCAGCCAAAATGAAAAACTGTTTTTT
>TRBJ2-7|TRBV11-2|few|.
CASSPGDYSFPGKQYF
TGTGCCAGCAGCCCAGGGGACTATTCGTTCCCCGGGAAGCAGTACTTC